A selection of T cell receptor beta chains follows, all from one sample in a study of blood T cell repertoires in COVID-19. Assay used: immunoSEQ multiplex PCR; TCRdb lists only in-frame clones, some missing. The sample consists of 250,000 to 300,000 clones, 80% to 90% of them appearing once. The sequencing input was PBMCs or T cells enriched from blood (not recorded which). The receptor set was obtained from a woman aged 45-60 years who had recovered from COVID-19. Both conserved end residues are part of each CDR3. A D gene is named only where the DNA matches it firmly. Rows give clone size only sometimes, using once, few, many, or a class for an expanded clone.

j_call	cdr3_length	v_call	d_call	clone_size	cdr3_nt	cdr3_aa
TRBJ1-1	15	TRBV19	TRBD1	NA	TGTGCCAGTAGGACTCAAGAACAGGGGGTTGGAGAAGCTTTCTTT	CASRTQEQGVGEAFF
TRBJ2-1	17	TRBV18	TRBD2	NA	TGTGCCAGCTCACGACGGACTAGCGGGAGGGCTGGCAATGAGCAGTTCTTC	CASSRRTSGRAGNEQFF
TRBJ1-6	14	TRBV27	NA	NA	TGTGCCAGCAGGGCGGACACTTGGAATTCACCCCTCCACTTT	CASRADTWNSPLHF
TRBJ2-2	15	TRBV2	NA	NA	TGTGCCAGCAGTGTTTCACTCCCAGGCACCGGGGAGCTGTTTTTT	CASSVSLPGTGELFF
TRBJ1-4	14	TRBV27	NA	NA	TGTGCCAGCAGTCGGGGAGCAACTAATGAAAAACTGTTTTTT	CASSRGATNEKLFF
TRBJ2-3	15	TRBV28	NA	NA	TGTGCCAGCAGTAGCCCTGGTAGTGGTATAGATACGCAGTATTTT	CASSSPGSGIDTQYF
TRBJ1-2	14	TRBV11-2	NA	NA	TGTGCCAGCAGCAGAGAGACAGGAGCCCATGGCTACACCTTC	CASSRETGAHGYTF
TRBJ2-1	14	TRBV4-2	NA	NA	TGTGCCAGCAGCCAAGATAGGGGTATTGATGAGCAGTTCTTC	CASSQDRGIDEQFF
TRBJ1-4	14	TRBV28	NA	NA	TGTGCCAGCAGGAGAGGGGGAACTAATGAAAAACTGTTTTTT	CASRRGGTNEKLFF
TRBJ2-3	13	TRBV28	NA	NA	TGTGCCAGTTGTGGGACTAGCACAGATACGCAGTATTTT	CASCGTSTDTQYF
TRBJ1-4	14	TRBV14	TRBD1	NA	TGTGCCAGCAGCCAAGGGAGACAGGGAGAAAAACTGTTTTTT	CASSQGRQGEKLFF
TRBJ2-2	12	TRBV27	NA	NA	TGTGCCAGCAGTTTCCGCACCGGGGAGCTGTTTTTT	CASSFRTGELFF
TRBJ1-2	14	TRBV28	NA	NA	TGTGCCAGCAGCCCCGGGTCTGCTAACTATGGCTACACCTTC	CASSPGSANYGYTF
TRBJ2-7	13	TRBV6-5	NA	NA	TGTGCCAGCAGTTACCGGCAGGGGAACGAGCAGTACTTC	CASSYRQGNEQYF
TRBJ2-1	13	TRBV5-4	NA	NA	TGTGCCAGCAGGATCCAAGGAGCAAATGAGCAGTTCTTC	CASRIQGANEQFF
TRBJ1-1	15	TRBV7-6	NA	NA	TGTGCCAGCAGCGCAGACTCCCCACGCAACACTGAAGCTTTCTTT	CASSADSPRNTEAFF
TRBJ1-6	13	TRBV19	NA	NA	TGTGCCAGCTCGGACAGCTGGGATTCACCCCTCCACTTT	CASSDSWDSPLHF
TRBJ2-4	17	TRBV10-2	TRBD1	once	TGCGCCAGCAGTGAGGGGGTGGGGACAGGGCGTGGAAACATTCAGTACTTC	CASSEGVGTGRGNIQYF
TRBJ2-7	15	TRBV5-5	NA	NA	TGTGCCAGCAGCAAGGGCTCAGGGGAGGGCTACGAGCAGTACTTC	CASSKGSGEGYEQYF
TRBJ1-4	14	TRBV27	TRBD1	NA	TGTGCCAGCCAACGGACAGGGGGGGTTGGAAAACTGTTTTTT	CASQRTGGVGKLFF
TRBJ2-2	18	TRBV13	NA	NA	TGTGCCAGCAGCCGTAGCCCCCTCGGCAGTGGGAACACCGGGGAGCTGTTTTTT	CASSRSPLGSGNTGELFF
TRBJ2-1	11	TRBV29-1	NA	NA	TGCAGCGTGTTCAGGGCGAGTGAGCAGTTCTTC	CSVFRASEQFF
TRBJ2-7	16	TRBV28	TRBD1	NA	TGTGCCAGTACGGGAAGGGATGACAGGGGGCTCTACGAGCAGTACTTC	CASTGRDDRGLYEQYF
TRBJ1-1	13	TRBV29-1	TRBD1	few	TGCAGCGCTAACTCCTGGACAGGAGCTGAAGCTTTCTTT	CSANSWTGAEAFF
TRBJ2-1	15	TRBV3-1/TRBV3-2	TRBD1	NA	TGTGCCAGCAGTCATACAGGGGTACCCTACAATGAGCAGTTCTTC	CASSHTGVPYNEQFF
TRBJ1-5	15	TRBV28	TRBD1	NA	TGTGCCAGCAGGTTGGACAGGTACGATAGTCAGCCCCAGCATTTT	CASRLDRYDSQPQHF
TRBJ2-7	13	TRBV28	NA	NA	TGTGCCAGCAGCTATCTGATCTACTACGAGCAGTACTTC	CASSYLIYYEQYF
TRBJ2-3	14	TRBV14	NA	NA	TGTGCCAGCAGCCCAAGTCTCAGGGGAGATACGCAGTATTTT	CASSPSLRGDTQYF
TRBJ2-6	13	TRBV29-1	NA	NA	TGCAGCGTCCGGGACTCTGGGGCCAACGTCCTGACTTTC	CSVRDSGANVLTF
TRBJ1-2	15	TRBV5-4	NA	few	TGTGCCAGCAGCCCCTCCCTTGGGGGCGCCTATGGCTACACCTTC	CASSPSLGGAYGYTF
TRBJ2-7	13	TRBV4-1	NA	NA	TGCGCCAGCAGCCAATTGCGTGGCTACGAGCAGTACTTC	CASSQLRGYEQYF
TRBJ1-6	15	TRBV7-9	TRBD1	once	TGTGCCAGCAGCTTAGCGCAGGGGGTTCATTCACCCCTCCACTTT	CASSLAQGVHSPLHF
TRBJ1-5	19	TRBV21-1	NA	NA	TGTGCCAGTTCGGGGCCTGGGACAGGGGGGAACAAAAGCAATCAGCCCCAGCATTTT	CASSGPGTGGNKSNQPQHF
TRBJ2-2	13	TRBV28	NA	NA	TGTGCCAGCAGGCTAGAGATTACCGGGGAGCTGTTTTTT	CASRLEITGELFF
TRBJ2-6	17	TRBV5-1	NA	NA	TGCGCCAGCAGCTTGATTGCCACGAGCTCTGGGGCCAACGTCCTGACTTTC	CASSLIATSSGANVLTF
TRBJ2-5	17	TRBV7-9	TRBD2	NA	TGTGCCAGCAGCTTAGCCCCTAGCGGGCTAGGGGCAGAGACCCAGTACTTC	CASSLAPSGLGAETQYF
TRBJ2-7	18	TRBV5-3	NA	NA	TGTGCCAGAAGCTTGAGTCGAGTGCCAATCCAGGGGTCCTACGAGCAGTACTTC	CARSLSRVPIQGSYEQYF
TRBJ1-1	17	TRBV14	NA	NA	TGTGCCAGCAGCCTACAGGGACCCGACCGAATGAACACTGAAGCTTTCTTT	CASSLQGPDRMNTEAFF
TRBJ1-6	13	TRBV2	NA	NA	TGTGCCAGCAAGGGAGGTTTTAATTCACCCCTCCACTTT	CASKGGFNSPLHF
TRBJ2-7	15	TRBV7-9	NA	NA	TGTGCCAGCAGCTTGTCTCGTGGGAGCATGAACGAGCAGTACTTC	CASSLSRGSMNEQYF
TRBJ1-1	15	TRBV2	NA	NA	TGTGCCAGCAGTGAGGGACATATCTCGAACACTGAAGCTTTCTTT	CASSEGHISNTEAFF
TRBJ1-1	12	TRBV3-1/TRBV3-2	NA	NA	TGTGCCAGCAGCCAGGGGAGGGGTTCAGCTTTCTTT	CASSQGRGSAFF
TRBJ2-1	15	TRBV9	TRBD2	NA	TGTGCCAGCACCGTAGCGGGAGGGCCTTACAATGAGCAGTTCTTC	CASTVAGGPYNEQFF
TRBJ1-1	14	TRBV14	NA	NA	TGTGCCAGCAGCCAAGATTGGTCGGGCACTGAAGCTTTCTTT	CASSQDWSGTEAFF
TRBJ1-1	14	TRBV5-1	NA	NA	TGCGCCAGCAGCTTGACAGGGTCGGGGACTGAAGCTTTCTTT	CASSLTGSGTEAFF
TRBJ2-1	20	TRBV4-2	TRBD1	NA	TGTGCCAGCAGCCAAGTAGGGGACAGGGGAACGTATCGGTCCGTCAATGAGCAGTTCTTC	CASSQVGDRGTYRSVNEQFF
TRBJ1-1	13	TRBV28	NA	NA	TGTGCCAGCAGTCTCAGGGAAGGCACTGAAGCTTTCTTT	CASSLREGTEAFF
TRBJ1-2	16	TRBV18	NA	NA	TGTGCCAGCTCACCGCGAGACGGTAGAGGTAACTATGGCTACACCTTC	CASSPRDGRGNYGYTF
TRBJ1-2	16	TRBV5-6	NA	NA	TGTGCCAGCAGCTTGGGACCTGCAGGGTTAAACTATGGCTACACCTTC	CASSLGPAGLNYGYTF
TRBJ2-7	15	TRBV27	TRBD2	NA	TGTGCCAGCAGTGTCACCGGGACTAGCGGATACGAGCAGTACTTC	CASSVTGTSGYEQYF
TRBJ1-6	16	TRBV3-1/TRBV3-2	NA	NA	TGTGCCAGCAGCCACCTCGCGGGGGGGGCCGGTTCACCCCTCCACTTT	CASSHLAGGAGSPLHF
TRBJ1-5	14	TRBV28	TRBD1	once	TGTGCCAGCAGTCGGACAGGGTACAATCAGCCCCAGCATTTT	CASSRTGYNQPQHF
TRBJ1-5	15	TRBV28	TRBD1	NA	TGTGCCAGCAGTGCACAGGGGGCTGGCAATCAGCCCCAGCATTTT	CASSAQGAGNQPQHF
TRBJ2-7	15	TRBV4-1	TRBD2	NA	TGCGCCAGCAGCCAAGGGACTAGCTCGAACTACGAGCAGTACTTC	CASSQGTSSNYEQYF
TRBJ2-1	13	TRBV28	NA	NA	TGTGCCAGCAGTTTATGGGAGGCAAATGAGCAGTTCTTC	CASSLWEANEQFF